Each of the 10 T cell receptor beta chains below was sequenced from the same sample in a study of type 1 regulatory T cells. TCRdb independently ran MiXCR on the reads; one entry per CDR3 protein. The profile shows roughly 71,000 distinct CDR3 sequences, less than 25% of them singletons. Study observations and caveats: Compared with non-type 1 regulatory T cells, type 1 regulatory T cells showed a more restricted TCR repertoire.

Which antigens these TCRs recognize remains unknown. What was sequenced was cultured type 1 regulatory T (Tr1) cells, either the whole culture or a sorted fraction (not recorded which). The receptor set was obtained from a human donor in good health.

J is TRBJ2-7 and V is TRBV5-1; D unclear. The CDR3 is 13 residues long. The germline gives CDR1 SGHRS, CDR2 YFSETQ. Trimming shortened V by 1 base and J by 2 bases, and 7 bases separated the two germline ends. The CDR3 spells CASSLRQPYEQYF. Here the CDR3 DNA reads TGCGCCAGCAGCTTGAGGCAGCCCTACGAGCAGTACTTC.

The DNA of the CDR3 is TGTGCCAGCAGTCGGGACAGTAGAGTTAATTCACCCCTCCACTTT. Amino acid sequence: CASSRDSRVNSPLHF. The rearrangement joins TRBV6-5 to TRBJ1-6; 7 nucleotides line up with TRBD1. CDR3 length equals 15 residues. Germline CDR1 MNHEY, CDR2 SVGAGI. V dropped 5 bases and J dropped 6; count of bases not matched to a gene: 7.

This clonotype was seen only a few times. This chain links TRBV7-2 with TRBJ2-7; 8 nucleotides agree with TRBD2. Per the germline V gene, CDR1 is SGHTA and CDR2 is FQGNSA. This CDR3 region has 15 residues. With 1 base clipped from V and 7 bases from J, the junction kept 9 bases outside the gene matches. DNA of the CDR3: TGTGCCAGCAGCTTAGTCGGGAGGGAAGAATGGGAGCAGTACTTC. It codes for CASSLVGREEWEQYF.

The chain joins TRBV12-3 or TRBV12-4 to TRBJ2-3; 10 nucleotides agree with TRBD2. Trimming removed 9 bases from V and 2 bases from J; junction bases left unmatched: 5. The CDR3 spans 14 residues. The CDR3 loop reads CASISGRSTDTQYF. The DNA of the CDR3 is TGTGCCAGTATTAGCGGGAGGTCCACAGATACGCAGTATTTT.

The rearrangement uses TRBV14 and TRBJ1-1; weak D call: TRBD1 (6 bases). The length of the CDR3 is 13 residues. CDR1 and CDR2 (germline): SGHDN, FVKESK. Trimming removed 4 bases at V and 7 bases at J, with 13 bases between. CDR3 residues: CASSPNRVSEAFF. Written as DNA, the CDR3 is TGTGCCAGCAGCCCTAACAGGGTTAGTGAAGCTTTCTTT.

Ten or more counts support this clonotype. The V and J genes are TRBV14 and TRBJ2-5; no firm D call. Germline V gene lookup returns CDR1 SGHDN and CDR2 FVKESK. This CDR3 has 12 residues. Between the trimmed V and J ends, which lost 0 bases and 5 bases, there was a span of 4 bases. This chain's CDR3 is CASSQEMETQYF. The CDR3 DNA reads as TGTGCCAGCAGCCAAGAAATGGAGACCCAGTACTTC.

In this sample, this clonotype turned up a few times. The genes are TRBV10-3 and TRBJ2-7; 7 nucleotides line up with TRBD2. V was pared by 6 bases and J by 7 bases, with 12 bases of the junction left unmatched. Germline V CDR1 and CDR2: ENHRY, SYGVKD. This CDR3 contains 14 residues. The CDR3 loop is CAISDVLTSLEQYF. The CDR3 DNA follows: TGTGCCATCAGCGACGTTTTGACTAGCTTAGAGCAGTACTTC.

The chain carries TRBV2 and TRBJ1-1, with a possible D match to TRBD1 (6 bases). The CDR3 totals 14 residues. Germline values: CDR1 SNHLY, CDR2 FYNNEI. Trimming cost V 6 bases and J 2 bases, with 13 bases left between them. The CDR3 DNA reads TGTGCCAGCAGCTTATGGACAGCAAACACTGAAGCTTTCTTT. It translates to CASSLWTANTEAFF.

This clonotype showed up just a few times. The V gene is TRBV24-1, the J gene TRBJ2-5; D unresolved. CDR3 length: 14 amino acids. CDR1 and CDR2 from the germline V gene are KGHDR and SFDVKD. The ends were cut back, 2 bases at V and 3 bases at J, with 9 bases in the middle. CDR3 region: CATSDWRTEETQYF. The CDR3 DNA reads as TGTGCCACCAGTGATTGGCGGACGGAAGAGACCCAGTACTTC.

The chain uses TRBV5-1 and TRBJ2-1; 10 bases agree with TRBD1. Germline trimming cut 0 bases from V and 7 bases from J; bases unmatched to any gene: 7. This CDR3 is 16 amino acids long. CDR1 and CDR2 from the germline V gene are SGHRS and YFSETQ. The CDR3: CASSLDGQGVDNEQFF. The CDR3 DNA reads TGCGCCAGCAGCTTGGACGGACAGGGGGTGGATAATGAGCAGTTCTTC.